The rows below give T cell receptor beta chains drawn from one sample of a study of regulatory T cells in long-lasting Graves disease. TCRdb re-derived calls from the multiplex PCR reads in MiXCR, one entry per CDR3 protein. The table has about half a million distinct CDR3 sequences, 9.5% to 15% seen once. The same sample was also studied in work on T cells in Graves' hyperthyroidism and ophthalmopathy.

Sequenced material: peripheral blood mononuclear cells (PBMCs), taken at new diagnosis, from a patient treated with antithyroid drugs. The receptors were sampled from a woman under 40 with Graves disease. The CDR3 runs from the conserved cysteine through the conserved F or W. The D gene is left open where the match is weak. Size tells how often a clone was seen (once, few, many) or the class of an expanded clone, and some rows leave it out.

DNA: TGCGCCAGCAGCTTGCGGGGACAACCCTACGAGCAGTACTTC
CDR3: CASSLRGQPYEQYF
D: .
size: many
V: TRBV5-1
J: TRBJ2-7

DNA: TGCGCCAGCAGCCAAGGGGGGGGGACTAGCGGGAAAAATGAGCAGTTCTTC
CDR3: CASSQGGGTSGKNEQFF
D: TRBD2
size: few
V: TRBV4-3
J: TRBJ2-1

DNA: TGCGCCAGCAGCCGGCCGGGACAGCCGATCTCTGGAAACACCATATATTTT
CDR3: CASSRPGQPISGNTIYF
D: TRBD1
size: few
V: TRBV4-1
J: TRBJ1-3

DNA: TGTGCCAGCAGCTTAAGTGGGGGCAGAATCACTGAAGCTTTCTTT
CDR3: CASSLSGGRITEAFF
D: .
size: many
V: TRBV7-3
J: TRBJ1-1

DNA: TGTGCCAGCAGCTACCGGACAGGTGGCAATGAGCAGTTCTTC
CDR3: CASSYRTGGNEQFF
D: TRBD1
size: many
V: TRBV11-2
J: TRBJ2-1

DNA: TGCGCCAGCAGCTGGAAACAGGGTGTAGCCAATGAGCAGTTCTTC
CDR3: CASSWKQGVANEQFF
D: .
size: few
V: TRBV4-1
J: TRBJ2-1

DNA: TGCAGCGTTTCAACTAGCGGGAGCAGGGGGTACAATGAGCAGTTCTTC
CDR3: CSVSTSGSRGYNEQFF
D: TRBD2
size: .
V: TRBV29-1
J: TRBJ2-1

DNA: TGCAGACCGACAGGGGGGAGTGTGGAGACCCAGTACTTC
CDR3: CRPTGGSVETQYF
D: TRBD1
size: .
V: TRBV20-1
J: TRBJ2-5

DNA: TGTGCCTGGAGTGTAGGAGGCCGGGATCCACAGCATTTT
CDR3: CAWSVGGRDPQHF
D: .
size: many
V: TRBV30
J: TRBJ1-5

DNA: TGTGCCAGCTCACCACGGGGACAGGATAGCACAGATACGCAGTATTTT
CDR3: CASSPRGQDSTDTQYF
D: TRBD1
size: many
V: TRBV18
J: TRBJ2-3

DNA: TGTGCCAGCAGCCCATCGACTAGCGGGAGGGGAACAGATACGCAGTATTTT
CDR3: CASSPSTSGRGTDTQYF
D: TRBD2
size: .
V: TRBV7-9
J: TRBJ2-3

DNA: TGTGCCAGCAGCGCCCTAGAGGGAGAGCAGTTCTTC
CDR3: CASSALEGEQFF
D: .
size: many
V: TRBV9
J: TRBJ2-1

DNA: TGTGCCAGCACCCGCCCAGCGGGACTGTACAATGAGCAGTTCTTC
CDR3: CASTRPAGLYNEQFF
D: TRBD2
size: many
V: TRBV28
J: TRBJ2-1

DNA: TGTGCCAGCAGCCAAGAGGCGGGGGGGGGTTCGTCACCCCTCCACTTT
CDR3: CASSQEAGGGSSPLHF
D: .
size: many
V: TRBV4-2
J: TRBJ1-6

DNA: TGCGCCAGCAGCCCCGGGGCTATAAGCCGGGGACAGGGAAACACTGAAGCTTTCTTT
CDR3: CASSPGAISRGQGNTEAFF
D: TRBD1
size: few
V: TRBV4-1
J: TRBJ1-1

DNA: TGTGCCAGCAGCTTGGGACTCCCTTGGGGCACCCAAGAGACCCAGTACTTC
CDR3: CASSLGLPWGTQETQYF
D: .
size: many
V: TRBV11-3
J: TRBJ2-5

DNA: TGTGCCAGCAGCTTAGTCGCGGCTAGCGGGTTCAATGAGCAGTTCTTC
CDR3: CASSLVAASGFNEQFF
D: TRBD2
size: many
V: TRBV11-2
J: TRBJ2-1

DNA: TGTGCCAGCAGTTCCCCAGCGGGGCCAACCTACGAGCAGTACTTC
CDR3: CASSSPAGPTYEQYF
D: TRBD2
size: many
V: TRBV28
J: TRBJ2-7

DNA: TGTGCCAGCACCCCCCATGACAGGGGGGGCACAGATACGCAGTATTTT
CDR3: CASTPHDRGGTDTQYF
D: TRBD1
size: .
V: TRBV28
J: TRBJ2-3

DNA: TGTGCCAGCAGTTTCGTAGCGGGTGAAAACCCAGATACGCAGTATTTT
CDR3: CASSFVAGENPDTQYF
D: TRBD2
size: many
V: TRBV28
J: TRBJ2-3

DNA: TGTGCCACCAGTGATTTACCCGACGGCCAAGAGACCCAGTACTTC
CDR3: CATSDLPDGQETQYF
D: .
size: few
V: TRBV24-1
J: TRBJ2-5

DNA: TGTGCCAGCTCCCGATACAGGGCTCGGGAAAAACTGTTTTTT
CDR3: CASSRYRAREKLFF
D: .
size: .
V: TRBV28
J: TRBJ1-4

DNA: TGCGCCAGCAGCTTCCGACAGGGGGAAGCCAAAAACATTCAGTACTTC
CDR3: CASSFRQGEAKNIQYF
D: TRBD1
size: .
V: TRBV4-1
J: TRBJ2-4

DNA: TGTGCCAGCAGCTCTAGGACAGGTCTGAATTTCGATGAGCAGTTCTTC
CDR3: CASSSRTGLNFDEQFF
D: TRBD1
size: many
V: TRBV11-2
J: TRBJ2-1

DNA: TGTGCCAGCAGTTTTCTGGGTGAGGGTACGCAGTATTTT
CDR3: CASSFLGEGTQYF
D: .
size: many
V: TRBV12-3/TRBV12-4
J: TRBJ2-3

DNA: TGTGCCAGCAGCTTATACGAAGATGAGCAGTTCTTC
CDR3: CASSLYEDEQFF
D: .
size: .
V: TRBV7-9
J: TRBJ2-1

DNA: TGCAGTGCTAGGTTTCAGGGGCAAAATGGCTACACCTTC
CDR3: CSARFQGQNGYTF
D: .
size: many
V: TRBV20-1
J: TRBJ1-2

DNA: TGTGCCAGCAGCCCGACTAGCGGGAGGGGGACCGGGGAGCTGTTTTTT
CDR3: CASSPTSGRGTGELFF
D: TRBD2
size: .
V: TRBV3-1
J: TRBJ2-2

DNA: TGCAGCGTTGTACGACATGGGAACACTGAAGCTTTCTTT
CDR3: CSVVRHGNTEAFF
D: .
size: few
V: TRBV29-1
J: TRBJ1-1

DNA: TGTGCCAGCAGCCCCCGGACCGCTCTCGAGCAGTACTTC
CDR3: CASSPRTALEQYF
D: .
size: many
V: TRBV3-1
J: TRBJ2-7

DNA: TGCAGCGCTGCCGTCTCAGACAGTGAAGCTTTCTTT
CDR3: CSAAVSDSEAFF
D: .
size: few
V: TRBV29-1
J: TRBJ1-1

DNA: TGCAGTGCCGCGAGACCCGGGAGGGCCATGAATGAGCAGTTCTTC
CDR3: CSAARPGRAMNEQFF
D: TRBD2
size: many
V: TRBV20-1
J: TRBJ2-1

DNA: TGCGCCAGCAGCACTTTAGCGGGAGTAAATGAGCAGTTCTTC
CDR3: CASSTLAGVNEQFF
D: TRBD2
size: many
V: TRBV5-1
J: TRBJ2-1

DNA: TGTGCCAGCAGCGCTGGACTAGCGGAGGGGAATACGCAGTATTTT
CDR3: CASSAGLAEGNTQYF
D: TRBD2
size: many
V: TRBV5-6
J: TRBJ2-3

DNA: TGTGCCAGCAACCAACTAGCGGGAGGGCCCAGTGAGCAGTTCTTC
CDR3: CASNQLAGGPSEQFF
D: TRBD2
size: few
V: TRBV14
J: TRBJ2-1

DNA: TGCAGTGCCAGGACGGGGGGAGGTCAGCCCCAGCATTTT
CDR3: CSARTGGGQPQHF
D: .
size: few
V: TRBV20-1
J: TRBJ1-5

DNA: TGTGCCAGCAGTTTAGGGTTGGGCGGGAGGGATTACAATGAGCAGTTCTTC
CDR3: CASSLGLGGRDYNEQFF
D: TRBD2
size: few
V: TRBV28
J: TRBJ2-1

DNA: TGTGCCAGCAGTGAAGTAGGGTTAGAGACCCAGTACTTC
CDR3: CASSEVGLETQYF
D: .
size: many
V: TRBV6-2/TRBV6-3
J: TRBJ2-5

DNA: TGTGCCAGCAGCCCAAAGGGGGCCCAGAACACTGAAGCTTTCTTT
CDR3: CASSPKGAQNTEAFF
D: TRBD1
size: many
V: TRBV11-2
J: TRBJ1-1

DNA: TGTGCCAGCAGGGGACTAGCGGGAAAAGAGACCCAGTACTTC
CDR3: CASRGLAGKETQYF
D: TRBD2
size: .
V: TRBV7-9
J: TRBJ2-5

DNA: TGTGCCAGCAGCTTAGCAGGACCGGTTGGCTACACCTTC
CDR3: CASSLAGPVGYTF
D: .
size: .
V: TRBV7-2
J: TRBJ1-2

DNA: TGCAGCGTTGTTCGGGACAGATTAACAGATACGCAGTATTTT
CDR3: CSVVRDRLTDTQYF
D: TRBD1
size: many
V: TRBV29-1
J: TRBJ2-3